A selection of T cell receptor beta chains follows, all from one sample in a study of radiation and T cells in renal cell carcinoma. Libraries were prepared by immunoSEQ multiplex PCR; TCRdb keeps only in-frame clonotypes and omits some of them. Altogether 150,000 or so clones are present, 88% being singletons, with the ten largest covering roughly 4%. The sequenced sample was blood, obtained from a patient whose treatment included radiotherapy and nephrectomy. The receptors stem from a woman between 70 and 85 years old with renal cell carcinoma. Each CDR3 is given with its conserved first and last residue. Fields, in order: clone size, D gene, J gene, V gene, CDR3 protein, CDR3 DNA. D genes are given only for firm matches. Clone size is shown for a subset of rows, as once, few, many or a class of expanded clone.

NA	TRBD1	TRBJ2-2	TRBV6-5	CASSSDRGTGELFF	TGTGCCAGCAGTTCGGACAGGGGGACCGGGGAGCTGTTTTTT
NA	NA	TRBJ1-3	TRBV7-6	CASSANPSSGNTIYF	TGTGCCAGCAGCGCCAACCCATCTTCTGGAAACACCATATATTTT
once	NA	TRBJ1-5	TRBV19	CASSTEALWGNQPQHF	TGTGCCAGTAGTACAGAAGCCCTATGGGGCAATCAGCCCCAGCATTTT
once	TRBD2	TRBJ2-2	TRBV11-3	CASSSLAGGGTGELFF	TGTGCCAGCAGCTCTCTAGCGGGGGGCGGCACCGGGGAGCTGTTTTTT
NA	NA	TRBJ1-3	TRBV14	CASSQAGKSSGNTIYF	TGTGCCAGCAGCCAAGCGGGCAAGTCATCTGGAAACACCATATATTTT
NA	NA	TRBJ2-5	TRBV27	CASSTAGRETQYF	TGTGCCAGCAGCACGGCAGGGCGGGAGACCCAGTACTTC
once	TRBD2	TRBJ2-3	TRBV4-3	CASSQDPALAGASSTDTQYF	TGCGCCAGCAGCCAAGACCCCGCCCTAGCGGGGGCCTCTAGCACAGATACGCAGTATTTT
few	NA	TRBJ2-1	TRBV30	CAWTVGTRKLF	TGTGCCTGGACTGTAGGGACAAGGAAACTCTTC
NA	NA	TRBJ2-3	TRBV20-1	CSWVWDTQYF	TGCAGTTGGGTGTGGGATACGCAGTATTTT
NA	NA	TRBJ1-4	TRBV19	CASSKNYNEKLFF	TGTGCCAGTAGTAAGAACTATAATGAAAAACTGTTTTTT
NA	TRBD2	TRBJ2-3	TRBV7-2	CASSPRTSGETDTQYF	TGTGCCAGCAGTCCCCGGACTAGCGGGGAAACAGATACGCAGTATTTT
NA	NA	TRBJ1-1	TRBV28	CASRPPYRNTEAFF	TGTGCCAGCAGACCTCCATACAGGAACACTGAAGCTTTCTTT
NA	NA	TRBJ2-1	TRBV19	CASRSGADSYNEQFF	TGTGCCAGTAGGAGTGGGGCAGACTCCTACAATGAGCAGTTCTTC
NA	NA	TRBJ1-2	TRBV21-1	CASSTKARGSLNYGYTF	TGTGCCAGCAGCACTAAAGCCCGGGGTTCACTAAACTATGGCTACACCTTC
NA	NA	TRBJ1-4	TRBV7-9	CATTKAANEKLFF	TGTGCCACCACAAAAGCGGCTAATGAAAAACTGTTTTTT
NA	NA	TRBJ2-7	TRBV5-5	CASSFDYEQYF	TGTGCCAGCAGCTTCGACTACGAGCAGTACTTC
NA	NA	TRBJ2-2	TRBV27	CASSGSGPGRRNPTGELFF	TGTGCCAGCAGTGGATCGGGACCAGGGAGGCGGAATCCCACCGGGGAGCTGTTTTTT
NA	TRBD1	TRBJ1-4	TRBV6-1	CASRDTGGPEKLFF	TGTGCCAGCAGGGACACAGGGGGCCCTGAAAAACTGTTTTTT
NA	NA	TRBJ2-7	TRBV5-4	CASSQRQYPYEQYF	TGTGCCAGCAGCCAACGACAGTACCCCTACGAGCAGTACTTC
NA	NA	TRBJ1-5	TRBV18	CASSPLPAAQPQHF	TGTGCCAGCTCACCACTGCCGGCGGCTCAGCCCCAGCATTTT
NA	NA	TRBJ2-7	TRBV29-1	CSVEDRRTSYEQYF	TGCAGCGTTGAAGATCGCCGGACCTCCTACGAGCAGTACTTC
NA	NA	TRBJ2-5	TRBV7-3	CASGHPGETQYF	TGTGCCAGCGGACACCCGGGGGAGACCCAGTACTTC
NA	NA	TRBJ2-7	TRBV7-8	CASSLDGGMREQYF	TGTGCCAGCAGCTTAGATGGAGGGATGAGGGAGCAGTACTTC
NA	NA	TRBJ2-1	TRBV5-1	CASSLVRASSYNEQFF	TGCGCCAGCAGCTTGGTAAGGGCGAGCTCCTACAATGAGCAGTTCTTC
NA	TRBD1	TRBJ2-7	TRBV7-2	CASSFMTGNEQYF	TGTGCCAGCAGCTTTATGACAGGGAACGAGCAGTACTTC
NA	TRBD2	TRBJ2-5	TRBV28	CAPGGGSGGLQETQYF	TGTGCCCCAGGAGGGGGTAGCGGGGGCCTCCAAGAGACCCAGTACTTC
NA	TRBD1	TRBJ2-7	TRBV5-4	CASSLPGQGWYEQYF	TGTGCCAGCAGCTTGCCTGGACAGGGATGGTACGAGCAGTACTTC
once	NA	TRBJ1-5	TRBV7-9	CASSPGRLNQPQHF	TGTGCCAGCAGCCCGGGACGACTCAATCAGCCCCAGCATTTT
few	TRBD1	TRBJ1-4	TRBV30	CAWRKDRELFF	TGTGCCTGGAGAAAGGACAGGGAGTTGTTTTTT
NA	NA	TRBJ2-5	TRBV7-9	CASSRKETQYF	TGTGCCAGCAGCCGCAAAGAGACCCAGTACTTC
NA	TRBD2	TRBJ2-1	TRBV7-9	CASSGSGGYNEQFF	TGTGCCAGCAGCGGGAGCGGGGGGTACAATGAGCAGTTCTTC
NA	TRBD2	TRBJ2-2	TRBV6-6	CASSQAGANTGELFF	TGTGCCAGCAGTCAAGCGGGGGCAAACACCGGGGAGCTGTTTTTT
NA	NA	TRBJ2-2	TRBV7-2	CASSLARGAGGELFF	TGTGCCAGCAGCTTAGCGCGGGGTGCTGGCGGGGAGCTGTTTTTT
NA	NA	TRBJ1-2	TRBV12-2	CASRLGVEWRYTF	TGTGCAAGTCGCTTAGGAGTTGAGTGGAGATACACCTTC
once	NA	TRBJ1-2	TRBV28	CASSLSNYGYTF	TGTGCCAGCAGTTTGTCTAACTATGGCTACACCTTC
NA	TRBD2	TRBJ2-1	TRBV9	CASSGGVQRGAVNEQFF	TGTGCCAGCAGCGGCGGGGTCCAGCGGGGGGCCGTGAATGAGCAGTTCTTC
NA	TRBD2	TRBJ2-3	TRBV6-5	CASSYKGGGSTDTQYF	TGTGCCAGCAGTTACAAGGGCGGGGGGTCGACAGATACGCAGTATTTT
NA	NA	TRBJ1-2	TRBV6-1	CASSETGSGGYTF	TGTGCCAGCAGTGAGACAGGCTCTGGGGGCTACACCTTC
NA	NA	TRBJ2-1	TRBV9	CASSLSQYNEQFF	TGTGCCAGCAGCCTCAGTCAGTACAATGAGCAGTTCTTC
NA	TRBD1	TRBJ1-4	TRBV7-2	CASSRWTGGDDEKLFF	TGTGCCAGCAGCAGATGGACAGGGGGCGATGATGAAAAACTGTTTTTT
NA	NA	TRBJ1-6	TRBV28	CASSPLPYNSPLHF	TGTGCCAGCAGTCCGCTCCCTTATAATTCACCCCTCCACTTT
NA	NA	TRBJ1-4	TRBV6-1	CASSWGSEKLFF	TGTGCCAGCAGTTGGGGCAGTGAAAAACTGTTTTTT
few	NA	TRBJ1-2	TRBV4-3	CASSQDPAGTTGTYGYTF	TGCGCCAGCAGCCAAGATCCGGCAGGGACTACTGGAACCTATGGCTACACCTTC
NA	NA	TRBJ1-6	TRBV2	CALQEGLLNSPLHF	TGTGCCCTTCAGGAGGGTTTATTGAATTCACCCCTCCACTTT
once	TRBD1	TRBJ1-5	TRBV28	CASRDNDRGSNQPQHF	TGTGCCAGCAGGGATAATGACAGGGGAAGCAATCAGCCCCAGCATTTT
NA	NA	TRBJ2-2	TRBV18	CASSPDRNTGELFF	TGTGCCAGCTCACCGGACAGGAACACCGGGGAGCTGTTTTTT
NA	NA	TRBJ1-4	TRBV5-1	CASSLASRGGLDEKLFF	TGCGCCAGCAGCTTGGCCTCGAGGGGGGGTCTCGATGAAAAACTGTTTTTT
NA	NA	TRBJ2-7	TRBV7-6	CASSLGYGSYEQYF	TGTGCCAGCAGCTTAGGGTACGGCAGCTACGAGCAGTACTTC
NA	NA	TRBJ1-3	TRBV19	CASSRTGNTIYF	TGTGCCAGTAGCCGGACTGGAAACACCATATATTTT
NA	TRBD1	TRBJ1-2	TRBV6-1	CASLPGQGNRGYTF	TGTGCCAGCCTCCCGGGACAGGGGAACCGTGGCTACACCTTC
NA	NA	TRBJ1-5	TRBV6-1	CASSVSWGEPQHF	TGTGCCAGCAGTGTAAGTTGGGGTGAGCCCCAGCATTTT
NA	NA	TRBJ1-4	TRBV5-1	CASSPGTGNEKLFF	TGCGCCAGCAGTCCCGGGACCGGGAATGAAAAACTGTTTTTT
NA	NA	TRBJ2-3	TRBV18	CASSTDSLGDTQYF	TGTGCCAGCTCCACGGACAGTTTGGGAGATACGCAGTATTTT
NA	TRBD2	TRBJ2-3	TRBV7-9	CASSPHRLAGGRTDTQYF	TGTGCCAGCAGCCCCCACAGACTAGCGGGGGGCCGCACAGATACGCAGTATTTT
NA	NA	TRBJ1-2	TRBV7-2	CASSPGGVANYGYTF	TGTGCCAGCAGCCCCGGGGGGGTAGCTAACTATGGCTACACCTTC
NA	NA	TRBJ1-4	TRBV7-2	CASTKRGGEKLFF	TGTGCCAGCACCAAAAGGGGGGGGGAAAAACTGTTTTTT
NA	TRBD2	TRBJ2-5	TRBV7-2	CASSYLAGGQETQYF	TGTGCCAGCAGCTATCTAGCGGGGGGCCAAGAGACCCAGTACTTC
once	NA	TRBJ2-3	TRBV6-1	CASSVGHVGSTDTQYF	TGTGCCAGCAGTGTTGGGCACGTCGGCTCCACAGATACGCAGTATTTT
NA	TRBD2	TRBJ2-7	TRBV7-2	CASRPSGGTYEQYF	TGTGCCAGCAGGCCTAGCGGGGGGACCTACGAGCAGTACTTC
NA	TRBD2	TRBJ2-7	TRBV4-3	CASSQGLGGSSYEQYF	TGCGCCAGCAGCCAAGGGTTGGGGGGGAGCTCCTACGAGCAGTACTTC